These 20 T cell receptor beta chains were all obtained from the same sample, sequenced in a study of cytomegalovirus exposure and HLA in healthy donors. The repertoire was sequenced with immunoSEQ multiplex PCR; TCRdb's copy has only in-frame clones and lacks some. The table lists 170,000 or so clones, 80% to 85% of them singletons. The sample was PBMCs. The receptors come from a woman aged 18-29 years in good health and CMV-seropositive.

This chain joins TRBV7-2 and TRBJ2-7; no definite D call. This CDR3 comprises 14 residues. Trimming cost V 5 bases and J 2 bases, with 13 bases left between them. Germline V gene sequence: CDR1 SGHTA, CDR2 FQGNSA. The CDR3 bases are TGTGCCAGCAGCGCCCTTATTGGAGCCTACGAGCAGTACTTC. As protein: CASSALIGAYEQYF.

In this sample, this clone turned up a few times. CDR3 residues: CASSPWTDTTEAFF. CDR3 bases: TGTGCCAGCAGTCCCTGGACAGACACCACTGAAGCTTTCTTT. The rearrangement uses TRBV19 and TRBJ1-1; a possible D gene is TRBD1 (6 bases). With 9 bases removed from V and 4 bases from J, the gap between germline ends came to 18 bases. The germline gives CDR1 LNHDA, CDR2 SQIVND (reference sequence). This CDR3 is built from 14 residues.

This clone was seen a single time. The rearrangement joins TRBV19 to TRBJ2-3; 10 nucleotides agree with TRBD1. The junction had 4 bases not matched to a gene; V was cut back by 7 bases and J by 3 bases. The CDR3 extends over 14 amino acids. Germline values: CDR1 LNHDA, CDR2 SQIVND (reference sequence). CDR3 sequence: CASTPGQGTDTQYF. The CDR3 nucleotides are TGTGCCAGTACTCCGGGACAGGGGACAGATACGCAGTATTTT.

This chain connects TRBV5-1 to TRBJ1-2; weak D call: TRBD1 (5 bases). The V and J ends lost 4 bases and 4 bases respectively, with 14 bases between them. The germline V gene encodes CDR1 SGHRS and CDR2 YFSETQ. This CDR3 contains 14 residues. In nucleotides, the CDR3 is TGCGCCAGCAGCGTCCTGACAGCATCCTATGGCTACACCTTC. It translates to CASSVLTASYGYTF.

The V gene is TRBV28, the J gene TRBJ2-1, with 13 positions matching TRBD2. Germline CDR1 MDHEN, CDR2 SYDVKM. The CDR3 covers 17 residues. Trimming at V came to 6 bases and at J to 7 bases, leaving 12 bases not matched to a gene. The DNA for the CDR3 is TGTGCCAGCAGCCCCGGGACTAGCGGGGTGGTATGGAATGAGCAGTTCTTC. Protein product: CASSPGTSGVVWNEQFF.

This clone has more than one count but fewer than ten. CDR3 region: CASSGSRGAYEQYF. The CDR3, as DNA: TGTGCCAGCAGCGGATCCCGGGGGGCCTACGAGCAGTACTTC. V is TRBV2 and J is TRBJ2-7; 7 nucleotides line up with TRBD2. CDR1 and CDR2 from the germline V gene are SNHLY and FYNNEI. This CDR3 comprises 14 residues. Trimming took 6 bases from V and 2 from J; bases not matched to a gene: 7.

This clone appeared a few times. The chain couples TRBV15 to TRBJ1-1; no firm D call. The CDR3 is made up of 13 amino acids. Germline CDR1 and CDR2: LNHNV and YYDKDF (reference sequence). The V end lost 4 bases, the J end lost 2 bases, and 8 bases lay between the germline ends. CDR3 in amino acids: CATSIGFNTEAFF. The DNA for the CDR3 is TGTGCCACCAGCATCGGGTTTAACACTGAAGCTTTCTTT.

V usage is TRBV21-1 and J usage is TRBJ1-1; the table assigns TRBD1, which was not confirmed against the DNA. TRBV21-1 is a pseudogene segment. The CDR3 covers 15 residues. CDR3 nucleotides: TGTGCCAGCAGCAAAGAGACAAGCTCGAACACTGAAGCTTTCTTT. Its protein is CASSKETSSNTEAFF.

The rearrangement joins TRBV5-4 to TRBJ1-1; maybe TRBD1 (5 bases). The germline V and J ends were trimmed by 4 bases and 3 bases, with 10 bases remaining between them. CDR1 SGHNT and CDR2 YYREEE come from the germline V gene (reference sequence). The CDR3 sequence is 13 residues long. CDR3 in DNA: TGTGCCAGCAGCGACGGGACTCACACTGAAGCTTTCTTT. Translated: CASSDGTHTEAFF.

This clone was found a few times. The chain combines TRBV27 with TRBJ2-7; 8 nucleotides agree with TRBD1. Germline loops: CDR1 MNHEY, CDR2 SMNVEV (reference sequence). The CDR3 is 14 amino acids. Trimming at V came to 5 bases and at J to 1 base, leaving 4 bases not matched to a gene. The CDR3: CASSPGQASYEQYF. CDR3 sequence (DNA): TGTGCCAGCAGTCCGGGACAGGCGTCCTACGAGCAGTACTTC.

CDR3 in amino acids: CASTDPGQGFSQHF. CDR3 nucleotide sequence: TGTGCCAGCACTGACCCGGGACAGGGGTTTTCCCAGCATTTT. The chain joins TRBV6-6 to TRBJ1-5; 10 nucleotides agree with TRBD1. V shed 7 bases, J shed 11 bases, and the junction held 11 bases outside the gene matches. Germline V lookup: CDR1 MNHNY, CDR2 SVGAGI (reference sequence). The CDR3 is 14 amino acids.

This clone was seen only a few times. Written as DNA, the CDR3 is TGTGCCAGCACACGGGGGTACTATGGCTACACCTTC. Residues: CASTRGYYGYTF. The V call is TRBV6-5, the J call TRBJ1-2; a weak D match, TRBD1 (5 bases). V lost 7 bases to trimming and J lost 3 bases, with 9 bases between them. Germline CDR1 and CDR2: MNHEY and SVGAGI. CDR3 length: 12 residues.

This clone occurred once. CDR3 coding DNA: TGTGCCAGCAGGTTGGTAGGGGTTGGTGAAGCTTTCTTT. Translating gives CASRLVGVGEAFF. The chain combines TRBV6-1 with TRBJ1-1, with D possibly TRBD1 on 5 matching bases. Deletions cut 6 bases from V and 7 bases from J, with 15 bases between. This CDR3 has 13 amino acids. Germline V CDR1 and CDR2: MNHNS, SASEGT.

The CDR3 sequence is CASSIVAAQETQYF. DNA of the CDR3: TGTGCCAGTAGTATAGTGGCTGCCCAAGAGACCCAGTACTTC. The chain links TRBV19 to TRBJ2-5; D is uncertain. The CDR3 spans 14 residues. Trimming cost V 1 base and J 1 base, with 7 bases left between them. The germline V gene encodes CDR1 LNHDA and CDR2 SQIVND (reference sequence).

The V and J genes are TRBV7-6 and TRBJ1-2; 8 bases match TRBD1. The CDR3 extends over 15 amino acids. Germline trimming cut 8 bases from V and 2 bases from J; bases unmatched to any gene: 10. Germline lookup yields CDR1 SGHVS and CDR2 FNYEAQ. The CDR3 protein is CASPGGQGLNYGYTF. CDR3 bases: TGTGCCAGCCCAGGCGGACAGGGCCTAAACTATGGCTACACCTTC. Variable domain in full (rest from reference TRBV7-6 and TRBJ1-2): GAGVSQSPRYKVTKRGQDVALRCDPISGHVSLYWYRQALGQGPEFLTYFNYEAQQDKSGLPNDRFSAERPEGSISTLTIQRTEQRDSAMYRCASPGGQGLNYGYTFGSGTRLTVV.

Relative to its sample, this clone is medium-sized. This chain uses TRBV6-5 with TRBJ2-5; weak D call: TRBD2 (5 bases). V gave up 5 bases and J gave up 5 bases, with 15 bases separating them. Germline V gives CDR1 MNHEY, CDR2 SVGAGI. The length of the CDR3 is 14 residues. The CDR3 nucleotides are TGTGCCAGCAGTGAAATTTCCGGGGATGAGACCCAGTACTTC. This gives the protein CASSEISGDETQYF.

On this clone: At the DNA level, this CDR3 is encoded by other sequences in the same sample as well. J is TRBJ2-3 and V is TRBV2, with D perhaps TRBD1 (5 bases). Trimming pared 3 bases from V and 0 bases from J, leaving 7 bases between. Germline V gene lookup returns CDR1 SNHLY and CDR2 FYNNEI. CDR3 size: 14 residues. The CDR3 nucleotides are TGTGCCAGCAGTGAGGGGCTGAGCACAGATACGCAGTATTTT. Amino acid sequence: CASSEGLSTDTQYF.

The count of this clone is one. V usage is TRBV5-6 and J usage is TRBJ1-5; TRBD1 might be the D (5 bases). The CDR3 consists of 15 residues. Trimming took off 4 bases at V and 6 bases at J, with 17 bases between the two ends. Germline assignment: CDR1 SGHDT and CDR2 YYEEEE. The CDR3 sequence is CASSPGGGLGQPQHF. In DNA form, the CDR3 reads TGTGCCAGCAGCCCCGGGGGAGGGTTGGGTCAGCCCCAGCATTTT.

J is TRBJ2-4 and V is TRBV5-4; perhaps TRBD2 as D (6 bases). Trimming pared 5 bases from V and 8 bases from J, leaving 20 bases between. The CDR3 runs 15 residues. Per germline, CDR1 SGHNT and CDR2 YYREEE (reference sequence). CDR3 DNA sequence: TGTGCCAGCAGTCGGGACTCTTCGACGGGGTACATTCAGTACTTC. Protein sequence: CASSRDSSTGYIQYF.

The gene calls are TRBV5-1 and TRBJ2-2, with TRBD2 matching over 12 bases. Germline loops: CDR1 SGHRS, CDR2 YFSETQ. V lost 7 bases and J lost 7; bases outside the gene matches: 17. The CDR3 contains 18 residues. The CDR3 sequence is CASYRRPSSGGAGGELFF. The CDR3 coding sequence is TGCGCCAGCTATAGACGGCCGTCTAGCGGGGGGGCCGGCGGGGAGCTGTTTTTT.